Detailed here is one T cell receptor beta chain. This entry is derived from a study of T cell changes during pregnancy in multiple sclerosis. The CDR3 loop spans 13 amino acids. The germline gives CDR1 SQVTM, CDR2 ANQGSEA. TCRdb's table, derived via immunoSEQ multiplex PCR, lists solely in-frame clones and lacks some. The sample holds about 92,000 clones, 80% to 95% seen once. This TCR was sampled from a female donor with multiple sclerosis, enrolled in a pregnancy study. This rearrangement joins TRBV29-1 to TRBJ2-3; 7 bases line up with TRBD2. The material sequenced was peripheral blood, taken in the first trimester of pregnancy. The CDR3 sequence: CTVSWLAGDTQYF. CDR3 in DNA: TGCACCGTAAGCTGGTTAGCGGGAGATACGCAGTATTTT.